The 15 T cell receptor beta chains below were found in one sample sequenced in a study of Graves' ophthalmopathy and Graves' hyperthyroidism. Amplified material comprised TCR beta CDR3 regions derived from RNA transcripts. In the first round, RT-PCR was carried out with HTBI primers, and a multiplex PCR formed the second round. Each CDR3 protein is one row after TCRdb ran MiXCR on the multiplex PCR reads. The sample shows 350,000 to 400,000 distinct CDR3 sequences, about 18% of them seen only once. Material for sequencing was peripheral blood. These receptors were taken from a woman aged 18-30 years with Graves' ophthalmopathy.

This clonotype has at least ten counts. This chain links TRBV12-3 or TRBV12-4 with TRBJ2-4; weak D call: TRBD1 (5 bases). V shed 5 bases and J shed 8 bases, with 22 bases lying between them. The CDR3 is 16 residues long. The DNA of the CDR3 is TGTGCCAGCAGTGCCTCATGGACACCCCATCGGGACATTCAGTACTTC. Translation gives CASSASWTPHRDIQYF.

In this sample, this clonotype turned up many times. The chain couples TRBV12-3 or TRBV12-4 to TRBJ2-7, with 9 bases lining up with TRBD2. The CDR3 contains 15 residues. The trim removed 6 bases at V and 3 bases at J, leaving 9 bases unmatched. This chain's CDR3 is CASSSASGINYEQYF. CDR3 DNA: TGTGCCAGCAGCTCAGCTAGCGGGATTAACTACGAGCAGTACTTC.

This clonotype appeared many times. V usage is TRBV4-3 and J usage is TRBJ2-7, with 7 bases identical to TRBD2. Germline V gives CDR1 LGHNA, CDR2 YSLEER. The ends lost 3 bases at V and 5 bases at J; junction bases unmatched: 7. The CDR3 is 14 residues long. This chain's CDR3 is CASSQEGGSHEQYF. As DNA, the CDR3 is TGCGCCAGCAGCCAGGAGGGCGGGAGCCACGAGCAGTACTTC.

Ten or more counts support this clonotype. Possible read error: a much larger clone is one base away. The rearrangement links TRBV28 to TRBJ1-2, with D possibly being TRBD1 (6 bases). The germline gives CDR1 MDHEN, CDR2 SYDVKM. The length of the CDR3 is 13 residues. The DNA of the CDR3 is TGTGCCAGCAGTAAGGCAGGGGAATATGGCCACACCTTC. Its translation: CASSKAGEYGHTF.

This chain connects TRBV7-8 to TRBJ1-2, with D hard to call. Trimming removed 1 base at V and 8 bases at J, with 11 bases between. This CDR3 region has 13 residues. Germline loops: CDR1 SGHVS, CDR2 FQNEAQ. The CDR3 reads CASSLGRQTGYTF. CDR3 nucleotide sequence: TGTGCCAGCAGCTTAGGTCGGCAGACGGGCTACACCTTC.

This clonotype was counted ten times or more. V is TRBV6-5 and J is TRBJ1-1; 7 nucleotides align to TRBD1. This CDR3 has 14 residues. Germline CDR1 is MNHEY and CDR2 is SVGAGI. V dropped 2 bases and J dropped 10; count of bases not matched to a gene: 10. DNA for the CDR3: TGTGCCAGCAGTTACACAGGGGCTCACTCAGGAGCTTTCTTT. It yields the protein CASSYTGAHSGAFF.

This clonotype has a count of ten or more. The rearrangement links TRBV7-9 to TRBJ2-2; the match to TRBD1 covers 7 bases. Germline CDR1 is SEHNR and CDR2 is FQNEAQ (reference sequence). Unmatched junction bases numbered 4, after V lost 8 bases and J lost 4 bases. CDR3 length: 13 residues. CDR3 sequence reads: CASRRGSTGELFF. The CDR3 region has the DNA TGTGCCAGCCGCAGGGGGAGCACCGGGGAGCTGTTTTTT.

This clonotype occurred many times. This rearrangement joins TRBV19 to TRBJ2-2; perhaps TRBD2 as D (6 bases). CDR3 length: 14 amino acids. Trimming cost V 6 bases and J 1 base, with 9 bases left between them. Germline assignment: CDR1 LNHDA and CDR2 SQIVND (reference sequence). CDR3 in amino acids: CASRGGKNTGELFF. CDR3 DNA sequence: TGTGCCAGTAGGGGCGGGAAGAACACCGGGGAGCTGTTTTTT.

The sample holds a few counts of this clonotype. The V gene is TRBV19, the J gene TRBJ2-2, with D possibly TRBD2 on 6 matching bases. Germline V gene lookup returns CDR1 LNHDA and CDR2 SQIVND (reference sequence). The CDR3 spans 13 residues. V shed 7 bases and J shed 6 bases, with 12 bases lying between them. CDR3 bases: TGTGCCAGTACTTGGGGACTTGCCGGGGAGCTGTTTTTT. Encoded protein: CASTWGLAGELFF.

This clonotype occurred many times. The CDR3 region is CATSRDGRRRTNTEAFF. The CDR3 coding sequence is TGTGCCACCAGCAGAGATGGCCGGAGACGGACGAACACTGAAGCTTTCTTT. This rearrangement joins TRBV15 to TRBJ1-1; D not resolved. The CDR3 is 17 residues long. In germline, CDR1 is LNHNV, CDR2 YYDKDF (reference sequence). Deletions cut 0 bases from V and 1 base from J, with 15 bases between.

This clonotype ranks as medium-sized (0.01 to 0.1%). The chain couples TRBV6-2 or TRBV6-3 to TRBJ2-4; no clear D gene. This CDR3 region has 15 residues. Germline-derived CDR1 and CDR2 are MNHEY and SVGEGT. V was cut by 6 bases and J by 4 bases, with 16 bases left in between. The CDR3 coding sequence is TGTGCCAGCAGCCCGACAAGAATCGAAAAAAACATTCAGTACTTC. Protein product: CASSPTRIEKNIQYF.

The CDR3: CSAGNHYDGSYEQYF. CDR3 bases: TGCAGTGCTGGGAATCATTACGACGGGTCCTACGAGCAGTACTTC. This sequence joins TRBV20-1 and TRBJ2-7, with no clear D. With 5 bases removed from V and 1 base from J, the gap between germline ends came to 18 bases. The CDR3 has 15 residues. The germline gives CDR1 DFQATT, CDR2 SNEGSKA (reference sequence).

The chain has TRBV10-1 and TRBJ1-1, with D tentatively TRBD1 (5 bases). This CDR3 is 16 amino acids long. Germline lookup yields CDR1 WNHNN and CDR2 SYGVQD (reference sequence). V was trimmed by 2 bases and J by 4 bases, leaving 17 bases between them. In DNA form, the CDR3 reads TGCGCCAGCAGTGAGGTACGGGGGACTTCGGGCACTGAAGCTTTCTTT. Amino acid sequence: CASSEVRGTSGTEAFF.

This clonotype was picked up many times. The chain is built from TRBV20-1 and TRBJ2-7; D assignment may be TRBD1 or TRBD2 (6 bases each). This CDR3 has 12 residues. Germline CDR1 and CDR2: DFQATT and SNEGSKA (reference sequence). V lost 6 bases, J lost 2 bases, and 11 bases lay in between. The CDR3 region has the DNA TGCAGTGCGGGGGGCGGCACCTACGAGCAGTACTTC. This codes for CSAGGGTYEQYF.

This clonotype was seen at least ten times. The rearrangement uses TRBV4-3 and TRBJ2-2, with 13 bases matching TRBD2. After removal of 4 bases from V and 10 bases from J, the junction contained 9 bases not matched to a gene. Germline CDR1 is LGHNA and CDR2 is YSLEER. The CDR3 length is 16 residues. CDR3 sequence (DNA): TGCGCCAGCAGCCTTCTGGGACTAGCGGGGCCCGAGGAGCTGTTTTTT. Amino acids: CASSLLGLAGPEELFF.